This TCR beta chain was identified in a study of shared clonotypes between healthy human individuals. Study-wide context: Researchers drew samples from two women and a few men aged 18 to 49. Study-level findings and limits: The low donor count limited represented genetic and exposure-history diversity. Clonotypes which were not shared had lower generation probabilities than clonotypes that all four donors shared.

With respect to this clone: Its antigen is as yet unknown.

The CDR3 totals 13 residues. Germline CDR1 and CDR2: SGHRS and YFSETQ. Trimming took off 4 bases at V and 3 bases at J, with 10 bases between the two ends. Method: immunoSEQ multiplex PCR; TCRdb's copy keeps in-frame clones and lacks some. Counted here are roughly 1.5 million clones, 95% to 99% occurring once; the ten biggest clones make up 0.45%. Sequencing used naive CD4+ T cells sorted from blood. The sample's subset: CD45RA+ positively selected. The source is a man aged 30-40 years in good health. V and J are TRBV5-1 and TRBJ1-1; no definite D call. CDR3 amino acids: CASSKDGYTEAFF. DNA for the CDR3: TGCGCCAGCAGCAAGGACGGCTACACTGAAGCTTTCTTT.